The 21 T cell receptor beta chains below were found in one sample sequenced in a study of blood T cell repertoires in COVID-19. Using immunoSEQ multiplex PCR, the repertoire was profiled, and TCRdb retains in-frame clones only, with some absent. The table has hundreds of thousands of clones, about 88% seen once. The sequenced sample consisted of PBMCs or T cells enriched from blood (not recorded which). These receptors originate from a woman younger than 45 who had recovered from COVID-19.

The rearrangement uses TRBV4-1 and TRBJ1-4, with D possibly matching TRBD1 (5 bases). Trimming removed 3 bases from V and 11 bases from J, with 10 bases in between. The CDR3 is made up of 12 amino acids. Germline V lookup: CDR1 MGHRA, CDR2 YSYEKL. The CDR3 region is CASSQGQGKLFF. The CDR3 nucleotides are TGCGCCAGCAGCCAGGGGCAAGGGAAACTGTTTTTT.

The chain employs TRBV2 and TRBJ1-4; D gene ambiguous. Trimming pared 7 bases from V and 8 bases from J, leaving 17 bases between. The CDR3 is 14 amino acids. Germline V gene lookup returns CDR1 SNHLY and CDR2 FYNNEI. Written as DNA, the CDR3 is TGTGCCAGCACCGGGGTACAGTCGGGAGAAAAACTGTTTTTT. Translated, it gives CASTGVQSGEKLFF.

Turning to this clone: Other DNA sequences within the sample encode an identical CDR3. As DNA, the CDR3 is TGCGCCAGCAGCTTGGGGACAGGGAACACCGGGGAGCTGTTTTTT. Its protein product is CASSLGTGNTGELFF. This chain links TRBV5-1 with TRBJ2-2, with 7 nucleotides matching TRBD1. This CDR3 is built from 15 residues. The germline V gene encodes CDR1 SGHRS and CDR2 YFSETQ. J lost 1 base, V lost 0 bases, and 0 bases had no gene match.

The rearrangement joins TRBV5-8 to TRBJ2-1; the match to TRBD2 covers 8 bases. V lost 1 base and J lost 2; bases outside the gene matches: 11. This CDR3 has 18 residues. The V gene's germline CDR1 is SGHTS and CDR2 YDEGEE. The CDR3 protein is CASSLHGVSGSAYNEQFF. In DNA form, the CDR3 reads TGTGCCAGCAGCTTGCATGGGGTAAGCGGGAGTGCCTACAATGAGCAGTTCTTC.

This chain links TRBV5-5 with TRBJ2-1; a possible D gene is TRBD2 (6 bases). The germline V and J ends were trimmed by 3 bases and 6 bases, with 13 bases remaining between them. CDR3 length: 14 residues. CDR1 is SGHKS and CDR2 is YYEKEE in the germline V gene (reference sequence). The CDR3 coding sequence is TGTGCCAGCAGCTCTCCCGTGGGGGGCAATGAGCAGTTCTTC. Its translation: CASSSPVGGNEQFF.

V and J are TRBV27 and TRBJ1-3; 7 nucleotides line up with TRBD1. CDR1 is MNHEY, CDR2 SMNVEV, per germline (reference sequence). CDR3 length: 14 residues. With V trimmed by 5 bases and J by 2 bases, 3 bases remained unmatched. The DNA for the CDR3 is TGTGCCAGCAGTCCAGGGACAGCTGGAAACACCATATATTTT. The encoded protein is CASSPGTAGNTIYF.

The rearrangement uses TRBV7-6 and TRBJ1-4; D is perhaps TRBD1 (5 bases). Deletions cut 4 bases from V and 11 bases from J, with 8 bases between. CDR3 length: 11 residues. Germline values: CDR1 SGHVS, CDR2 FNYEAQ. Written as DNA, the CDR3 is TGTGCCAGCAGCTCAGGGTCCAAACTGTTTTTT. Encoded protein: CASSSGSKLFF.

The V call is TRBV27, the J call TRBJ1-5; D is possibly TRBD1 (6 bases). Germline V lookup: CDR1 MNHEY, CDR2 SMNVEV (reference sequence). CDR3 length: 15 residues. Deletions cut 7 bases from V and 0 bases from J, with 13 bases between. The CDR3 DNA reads TGTGCCAGCAAGAAAACAGGGAATAGCAATCAGCCCCAGCATTTT. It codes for CASKKTGNSNQPQHF.

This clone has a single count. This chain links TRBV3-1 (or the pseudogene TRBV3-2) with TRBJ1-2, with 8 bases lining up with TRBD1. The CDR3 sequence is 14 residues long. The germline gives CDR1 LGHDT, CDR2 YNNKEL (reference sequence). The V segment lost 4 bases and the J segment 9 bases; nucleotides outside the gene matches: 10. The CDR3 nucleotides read TGTGCCAGCAGCCCGGACAGGGCTTTTATTAGCTACACCTTC. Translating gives CASSPDRAFISYTF.

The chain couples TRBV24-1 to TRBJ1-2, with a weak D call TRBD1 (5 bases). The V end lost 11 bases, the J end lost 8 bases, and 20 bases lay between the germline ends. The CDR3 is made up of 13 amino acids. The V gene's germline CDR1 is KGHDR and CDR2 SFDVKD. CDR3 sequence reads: CAIQEAAGYGYTF. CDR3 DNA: TGTGCCATCCAAGAAGCCGCAGGGTACGGCTACACCTTC.

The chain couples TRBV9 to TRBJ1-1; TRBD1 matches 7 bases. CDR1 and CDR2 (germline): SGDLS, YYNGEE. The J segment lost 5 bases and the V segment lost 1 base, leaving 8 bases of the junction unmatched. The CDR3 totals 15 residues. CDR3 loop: CASSVLGQGETEAFF. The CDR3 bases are TGTGCCAGCAGCGTATTAGGGCAGGGGGAAACTGAAGCTTTCTTT.

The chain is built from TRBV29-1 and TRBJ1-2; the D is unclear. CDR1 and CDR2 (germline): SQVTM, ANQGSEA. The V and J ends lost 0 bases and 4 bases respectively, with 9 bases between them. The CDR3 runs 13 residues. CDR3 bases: TGCAGCGTTGAAGATCAGGCTGCCTATGGCTACACCTTC. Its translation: CSVEDQAAYGYTF.

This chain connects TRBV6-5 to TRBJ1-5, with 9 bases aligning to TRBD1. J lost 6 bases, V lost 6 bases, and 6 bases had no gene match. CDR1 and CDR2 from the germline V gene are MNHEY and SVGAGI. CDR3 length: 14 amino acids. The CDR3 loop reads CASRQQGAGQPQHF. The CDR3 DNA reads TGTGCCAGCAGGCAACAGGGGGCGGGTCAGCCCCAGCATTTT.

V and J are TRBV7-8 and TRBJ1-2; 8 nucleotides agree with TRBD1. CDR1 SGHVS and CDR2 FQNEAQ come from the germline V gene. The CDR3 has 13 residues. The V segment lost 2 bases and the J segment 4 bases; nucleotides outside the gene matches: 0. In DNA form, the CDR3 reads TGTGCCAGCAGCTTACAGGGGGCCTATGGCTACACCTTC. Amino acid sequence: CASSLQGAYGYTF. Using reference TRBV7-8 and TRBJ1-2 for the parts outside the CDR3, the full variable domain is GAGVSQSPRYKVAKRGQDVALRCDPISGHVSLFWYQQALGQGPEFLTYFQNEAQLDKSGLPSDRFFAERPEGSVSTLKIQRTQQEDSAVYLCASSLQGAYGYTFGSGTRLTVV.

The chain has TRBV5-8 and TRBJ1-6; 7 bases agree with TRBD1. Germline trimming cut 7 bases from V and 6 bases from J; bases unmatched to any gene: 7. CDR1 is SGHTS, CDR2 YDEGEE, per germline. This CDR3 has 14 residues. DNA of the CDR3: TGTGCCAGCTTACGGGACAGTTTTAATTCACCCCTCCACTTT. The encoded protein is CASLRDSFNSPLHF.

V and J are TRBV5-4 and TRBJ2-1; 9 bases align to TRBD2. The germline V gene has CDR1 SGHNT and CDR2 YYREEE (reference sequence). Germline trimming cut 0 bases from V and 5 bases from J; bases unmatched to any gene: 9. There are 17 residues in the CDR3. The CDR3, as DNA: TGTGCCAGCAGCTTGGGCGGCGGTCTAGCGGGGAACAATGAGCAGTTCTTC. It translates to CASSLGGGLAGNNEQFF.

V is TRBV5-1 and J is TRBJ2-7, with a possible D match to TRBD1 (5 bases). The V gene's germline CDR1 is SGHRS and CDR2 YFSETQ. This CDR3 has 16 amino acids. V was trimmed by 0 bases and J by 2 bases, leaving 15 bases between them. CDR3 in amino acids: CASSLDSGALPYEQYF. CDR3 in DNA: TGCGCCAGCAGCTTGGACAGTGGGGCGCTCCCCTACGAGCAGTACTTC.

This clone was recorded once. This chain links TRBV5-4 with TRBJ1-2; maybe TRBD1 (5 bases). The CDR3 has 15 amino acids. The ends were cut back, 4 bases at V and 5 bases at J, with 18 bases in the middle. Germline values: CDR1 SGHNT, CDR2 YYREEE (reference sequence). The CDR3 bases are TGTGCCAGCAGCGGCGGACGGGACGCGGGATATGGCTACACCTTC. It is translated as CASSGGRDAGYGYTF.

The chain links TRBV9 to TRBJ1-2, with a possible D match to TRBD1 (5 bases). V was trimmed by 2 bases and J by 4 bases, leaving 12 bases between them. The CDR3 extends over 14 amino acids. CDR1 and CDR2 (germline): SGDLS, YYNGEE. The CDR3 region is CASSVGSGTYGYTF. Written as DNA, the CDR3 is TGTGCCAGCAGCGTGGGGAGCGGGACCTATGGCTACACCTTC.

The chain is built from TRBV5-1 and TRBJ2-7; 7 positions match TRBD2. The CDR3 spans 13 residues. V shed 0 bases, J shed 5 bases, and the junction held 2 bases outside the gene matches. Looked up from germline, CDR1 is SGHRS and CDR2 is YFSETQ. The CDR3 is CASSLGAGHEQYF. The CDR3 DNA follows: TGCGCCAGCAGCTTGGGAGCGGGGCACGAGCAGTACTTC.

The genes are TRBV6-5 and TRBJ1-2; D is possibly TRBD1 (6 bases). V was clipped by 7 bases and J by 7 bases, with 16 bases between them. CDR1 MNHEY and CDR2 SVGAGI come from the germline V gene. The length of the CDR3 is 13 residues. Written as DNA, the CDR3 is TGTGCCAGCAAAGAGACAGGCTCCAGTGGCTACACCTTC. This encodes CASKETGSSGYTF.